The 30 T cell receptor beta chains reported below all come from one sample, sequenced in a study of T cell responses to AZD1222 COVID-19 vaccine. The assay was immunoSEQ multiplex PCR, and TCRdb's table has in-frame clones only and misses some. The repertoire includes under 200,000 clones, approximately 93% of them detected once, and approximately 3.9% sits in the top ten. The sequences come from peripheral blood, collected on day 0 of AZD1222 vaccination. These TCRs come from an adult in good health.

The chain carries TRBV9 and TRBJ2-1, with a weak D call TRBD1 (6 bases). V was cut by 0 bases and J by 9 bases, with 40 bases left in between. Germline assignment: CDR1 SGDLS and CDR2 YYNGEE. This CDR3 is built from 23 residues. The CDR3 here is CASSVETGSITLGPYNLDVEQFF. The DNA for the CDR3 is TGTGCCAGCAGCGTAGAGACAGGAAGTATAACCTTGGGACCGTATAACCTTGACGTTGAGCAGTTCTTC.

The chain has TRBV3-1 (or the pseudogene TRBV3-2) and TRBJ1-2; 8 bases agree with TRBD1. Germline V CDR1 and CDR2: LGHDT, YNNKEL (reference sequence). CDR3 length: 14 amino acids. Trimming cost V 2 bases and J 7 bases; bases outside gene matches: 6. For the CDR3, the DNA is TGTGCCAGCAGCCAACCGACAGGGGCCTTTGGCTACACCTTC. It specifies CASSQPTGAFGYTF.

CDR3 bases: TGTGCCAGCAGCTTGGGTTTTTTCGGAGATTCCTCCTACAATGAGCAGTTCTTC. Protein sequence: CASSLGFFGDSSYNEQFF. This chain connects TRBV5-6 to TRBJ2-1; D call uncertain. The germline V gene has CDR1 SGHDT and CDR2 YYEEEE. V was shortened by 0 bases and J by 0 bases, with 16 bases between the two germline ends. The CDR3 consists of 18 residues.

The chain links TRBV19 to TRBJ1-1, with 9 bases identical to TRBD1. The CDR3 loop spans 14 amino acids. V gave up 6 bases and J gave up 5 bases; unmatched junction bases: 7. CDR1 is LNHDA, CDR2 SQIVND, per germline (reference sequence). CDR3 DNA sequence: TGTGCCAGTAGCCTTACAGGGGGCCAAACTGAAGCTTTCTTT. It translates to CASSLTGGQTEAFF.

J is TRBJ1-5 and V is TRBV7-8; TRBD1 matches at 7 bases. Trimming cost V 5 bases and J 5 bases; bases outside gene matches: 6. The CDR3 has 14 amino acids. Germline V gene sequence: CDR1 SGHVS, CDR2 FQNEAQ. The CDR3 DNA sequence: TGTGCCAGCAGCCCGGAAGGGGGCTATCAGCCCCAGCATTTT. Translated: CASSPEGGYQPQHF.

The CDR3 nucleotides are TGTGCCAGCAGTGAAATACTGGAGAACTATGGCTACACCTTC. It yields the protein CASSEILENYGYTF. The chain couples TRBV6-1 to TRBJ1-2; unclear D gene. Germline V lookup: CDR1 MNHNS, CDR2 SASEGT. This CDR3 region has 14 residues. Trimming took 2 bases from V and 2 from J, leaving 9 bases between them.

This rearrangement joins TRBV5-5 to TRBJ1-1; D possibly corresponds to TRBD1 (6 bases). V lost 5 bases and J 5 bases, leaving 19 bases between the germline ends. Germline CDR1 and CDR2: SGHKS and YYEKEE (reference sequence). This CDR3 region has 15 residues. Written as DNA, the CDR3 is TGTGCCAGCAGGGGGACAACCGGGGCGTGGACTGAAGCTTTCTTT. Translated, it gives CASRGTTGAWTEAFF.

V gene TRBV27 combines with J gene TRBJ1-1; 7 bases are a match to TRBD1. CDR3 length equals 12 residues. Germline V gene data show CDR1 as MNHEY and CDR2 as SMNVEV (reference sequence). V was clipped by 2 bases and J by 11 bases; unmatched bases: 5. The CDR3 coding sequence is TGTGCCAGCAGTTTACCGACAGGGCGGGCTTTCTTT. Amino acids: CASSLPTGRAFF.

The chain carries TRBV11-3 and TRBJ2-2; the D is unclear. The germline gives CDR1 SGHNT, CDR2 YENEEA. Trimming pared 5 bases from V and 7 bases from J, leaving 17 bases between. CDR3 length equals 15 residues. The CDR3 DNA is TGTGCCAGCAGCCCGAGCCCTCTCCGGCTCGGGGAGCTGTTTTTT. This gives the protein CASSPSPLRLGELFF.

CDR3 loop: CAGSGGLNTEAFF. Here the CDR3 DNA reads TGTGCCGGCTCCGGCGGGTTGAACACTGAAGCTTTCTTT. The rearrangement joins TRBV2 to TRBJ1-1; D ambiguous. V shed 11 bases and J shed 0 bases, with 13 bases lying between them. The CDR3 has 13 amino acids. Germline loops: CDR1 SNHLY, CDR2 FYNNEI. Combining the CDR3 with reference TRBV2 and TRBJ1-1 gives the whole variable domain EPEVTQTPSHQVTQMGQEVILRCVPISNHLYFYWYRQILGQKVEFLVSFYNNEISEKSEIFDDQFSVERPDGSNFTLKIRSTKLEDSAMYFCAGSGGLNTEAFFGQGTRLTVV.

This clone was recorded once. The gene calls are TRBV27 and TRBJ2-2; D is perhaps TRBD1 (6 bases). V was clipped by 6 bases and J by 4 bases, with 15 bases between them. Germline V gene lookup returns CDR1 MNHEY and CDR2 SMNVEV (reference sequence). The CDR3 has 15 residues. Here the CDR3 reads CASRRGRGSTGELFF. The CDR3 DNA reads as TGTGCCAGCAGGCGAGGCAGGGGATCCACCGGGGAGCTGTTTTTT.

This clone showed up just once. The rearrangement uses TRBV9 and TRBJ1-1, with TRBD1 as a possible D gene (5 bases). V lost 4 bases and J lost 7, with 17 bases in between. CDR1 is SGDLS, CDR2 YYNGEE, per germline. The CDR3 has 14 amino acids. The CDR3: CASSLSALGGEAFF. Here the CDR3 DNA reads TGTGCCAGCAGCCTTTCGGCCCTTGGGGGTGAAGCTTTCTTT.

V usage is TRBV3-1 (or the pseudogene TRBV3-2) and J usage is TRBJ1-5; D not resolved. This CDR3 region has 13 residues. Germline CDR1 and CDR2: LGHDT and YNNKEL (reference sequence). Trimming shortened V by 2 bases and J by 11 bases, and 13 bases separated the two germline ends. Written as DNA, the CDR3 is TGTGCCAGCAGCCAATCCGGCCAAGGGTCCCAGCATTTT. As protein: CASSQSGQGSQHF.

The chain is built from TRBV10-1 and TRBJ1-5; D uncertain. This CDR3 contains 12 residues. Germline V CDR1 and CDR2: WNHNN, SYGVQD (reference sequence). V shed 3 bases and J shed 6 bases, with 6 bases lying between them. CDR3 nucleotide sequence: TGCGCCAGCAGTGATAATAGTCAGCCCCAGCATTTT. It is translated as CASSDNSQPQHF.

V usage is TRBV4-1 and J usage is TRBJ1-1; D possibly corresponds to TRBD1 (6 bases). Trimming stripped 1 base from V and 8 bases from J, with 11 bases between. CDR3 length: 13 amino acids. Germline CDR1 reads MGHRA; CDR2 reads YSYEKL. CDR3 DNA sequence: TGCGCCAGCAGCCAAGTTGGACAGCCCGAAGCTTTCTTT. Its translation is CASSQVGQPEAFF.

The J gene is TRBJ1-1, the V gene TRBV6-4; D not resolved. Germline CDR1 MRHNA, CDR2 SNTAGT. V lost 4 bases, J lost 4 bases, and 13 bases lay in between. CDR3 size: 14 residues. The CDR3 region has the DNA TGTGCCAGCAGTGTGGATGTTGGAGGCACTGAAGCTTTCTTT. Its protein is CASSVDVGGTEAFF.

The chain employs TRBV28 and TRBJ2-7, with 7 bases matching TRBD2. The V segment lost 3 bases and the J segment 3 bases; nucleotides outside the gene matches: 14. The CDR3 loop spans 17 amino acids. The V gene's germline CDR1 is MDHEN and CDR2 SYDVKM. CDR3 protein: CASSFSVSGRGLYEQYF. The CDR3 DNA sequence: TGTGCCAGCAGTTTCAGTGTTTCAGGGAGGGGCCTCTACGAGCAGTACTTC.

The J gene is TRBJ1-6, the V gene TRBV5-1; 7 bases align to TRBD1. In germline, CDR1 is SGHRS, CDR2 YFSETQ. CDR3 length: 15 amino acids. The trim removed 1 base at V and 7 bases at J, leaving 5 bases unmatched. As DNA, the CDR3 is TGCGCCAGCAGCTTGATTGGGACAGACAATTCACCCCTCCACTTT. The encoded protein is CASSLIGTDNSPLHF.

CDR3 residues: CASSDSTGGDGYTF. In DNA form, the CDR3 reads TGTGCCAGCAGTGACTCGACAGGGGGGGACGGCTACACCTTC. The chain couples TRBV2 to TRBJ1-2, with 9 nucleotides matching TRBD1. Trimming cost V 3 bases and J 8 bases; bases outside gene matches: 7. Germline V gives CDR1 SNHLY, CDR2 FYNNEI. CDR3 length: 14 residues.

The genes are TRBV2 and TRBJ1-2; D gene unclear. From germline, CDR1 is SNHLY and CDR2 FYNNEI. This CDR3 is built from 13 residues. The V end lost 5 bases, the J end lost 4 bases, and 11 bases lay between the germline ends. The chain's CDR3 is CASSPRLFYGYTF. The CDR3 DNA reads as TGTGCCAGCAGTCCTCGGCTATTCTATGGCTACACCTTC.

A word on this clone: Germline and junction disagree at one end, which may indicate a read error. The chain links TRBV4-1 to TRBJ1-2; possibly TRBD1 for D (5 bases). Looked up from germline, CDR1 is MGHRA and CDR2 is YSYEKL. The CDR3 sequence is 13 residues long. The CDR3 protein is CASSQGGPTGTGF. CDR3 coding DNA: TGCGCCAGCAGCCAAGGGGGACCAACGGGTACAGGCTTC.

A few counts support this clone. J is TRBJ2-3 and V is TRBV11-2; 7 bases line up with TRBD2. Germline CDR1 SGHAT, CDR2 FQNNGV. Losses at the gene ends were 5 bases for V and 0 bases for J; bases not matched to a gene: 14. CDR3 length: 18 amino acids. The CDR3 loop is CASSPPFGGSTSTDTQYF. The CDR3, as DNA: TGTGCCAGCAGCCCCCCTTTCGGCGGGAGTACTAGCACAGATACGCAGTATTTT.

The genes are TRBV5-1 and TRBJ2-3, with unresolved D. The V gene lost 1 base and the J gene lost 2 bases, with 11 bases spanning the gap. The germline V gene has CDR1 SGHRS and CDR2 YFSETQ. This CDR3 has 15 residues. The CDR3 sequence is CASSLPETTTDTQYF. The CDR3 bases are TGCGCCAGCAGCTTGCCAGAAACCACCACAGATACGCAGTATTTT.

The V and J genes are TRBV2 and TRBJ2-7, with D perhaps matching TRBD1 (5 bases). Per the germline V gene, CDR1 is SNHLY and CDR2 is FYNNEI. The CDR3 is 13 amino acids. Trimming removed 10 bases at V and 0 bases at J, with 13 bases between. In nucleotides, the CDR3 is TGTGCCACCAGGGTCATGCCCTCCTACGAGCAGTACTTC. This translates into CATRVMPSYEQYF.

J is TRBJ1-2 and V is TRBV5-4, with 7 bases fitting TRBD1. Germline loops: CDR1 SGHNT, CDR2 YYREEE (reference sequence). Trimming removed 3 bases from V and 11 bases from J; junction bases left unmatched: 4. The CDR3 is made up of 11 amino acids. The CDR3 DNA reads as TGTGCCAGCAGCTGGGGACAGCATTACACCTTC. Protein product: CASSWGQHYTF.

The rearrangement uses TRBV11-2 and TRBJ2-2; D may be TRBD1 or TRBD2 (5 bases each). The CDR3 length is 17 residues. CDR1 and CDR2 from the germline V gene are SGHAT and FQNNGV. Trimming removed 5 bases from V and 5 bases from J, with 21 bases in between. CDR3 sequence (DNA): TGTGCCAGCAGCCCAATCCCGACGGCCGGGACGACCGGGGAGCTGTTTTTT. Protein sequence: CASSPIPTAGTTGELFF.

This clone has just one count. V is TRBV12-3 or TRBV12-4 and J is TRBJ1-1; TRBD1 aligns across 7 bases. With V trimmed by 6 bases and J by 5 bases, 6 bases remained unmatched. There are 13 residues in the CDR3. CDR3 coding DNA: TGTGCCAGCAGCCCAGCAGGGGGGACTGAAGCTTTCTTT. Amino acids: CASSPAGGTEAFF.

This clone was counted a single time. V and J are TRBV10-2 and TRBJ2-1; TRBD1 is a possible D gene (6 bases). The CDR3 is 13 amino acids. Germline-derived CDR1 and CDR2 are WSHSY and SAAADI. V was trimmed by 3 bases and J by 11 bases, leaving 14 bases between them. The DNA of the CDR3 is TGCGCCAGCAGTGAACATACCAGGGGTCAGCAGTTCTTC. Translated: CASSEHTRGQQFF.

The chain couples TRBV7-6 to TRBJ2-5; 8 bases align to TRBD1. The V and J ends lost 5 bases and 1 base, in that order; junction bases with no gene match: 18. The germline V gene encodes CDR1 SGHVS and CDR2 FNYEAQ. The CDR3 is 19 amino acids. CDR3 amino acids: CASSRARLVGQGLQETQYF. CDR3 DNA sequence: TGTGCCAGCAGCCGAGCAAGACTCGTCGGACAGGGACTCCAAGAGACCCAGTACTTC.

CDR3 DNA: TGTGCCAGCAGCTTAGATGGCCAGTACAATGAGCAGTTCTTC. This gives the protein CASSLDGQYNEQFF. The chain uses TRBV7-7 and TRBJ2-1; D unresolved. From germline, CDR1 is SSHAT and CDR2 FNYEAQ (reference sequence). V was cut by 1 base and J by 4 bases, with 8 bases left in between. This CDR3 contains 14 residues. Combining the CDR3 with reference TRBV7-7 and TRBJ2-1 gives the whole variable domain GAGVSQSPRYKVTKRGQDVTLRCDPISSHATLYWYQQALGQGPEFLTYFNYEAQPDKSGLPSDRFSAERPEGSISTLTIQRTEQRDSAMYRCASSLDGQYNEQFFGPGTRLTVL.